These 8 T cell receptor beta chains were all obtained from the same sample, sequenced in a study of CD8+ T cells in alopecia areata. The sequencing template was cDNA reverse transcribed from extracted RNA. Libraries were prepared by immunoSEQ multiplex PCR; TCRdb keeps only in-frame clonotypes and omits some of them. The table shows about 180,000 clones, with 51% occurring only once. As to treatment: oral pan-JAK inhibitor, 5-10 mg twice daily. The sample here was CD8+ T cells sorted from blood, taken around week 53, from a patient treated with tofacitinib. The receptors were gathered from a human donor with alopecia areata.

The genes are TRBV2 and TRBJ1-5, with D unclear. The CDR3 runs to 13 residues. Germline loops: CDR1 SNHLY, CDR2 FYNNEI. V was shortened by 4 bases and J by 0 bases, with 4 bases between the two germline ends. DNA for the CDR3: TGTGCCAGCAGTGTAAGTAGCAATCAGCCCCAGCATTTT. It yields the protein CASSVSSNQPQHF.

A few counts support this clone. The chain recombines TRBV14 with TRBJ2-1, with a tentative D call TRBD2 (6 bases). The germline V and J ends were trimmed by 1 base and 9 bases, with 10 bases remaining between them. In germline, CDR1 is SGHDN, CDR2 FVKESK. The CDR3 runs 13 residues. CDR3 DNA sequence: TGTGCCAGCAGCCAAGCCGCGGGGATTGAGCAGTTCTTC. Translating gives CASSQAAGIEQFF.

For this clone: Other nucleotide sequences from this sample produce the same CDR3. The V call is TRBV5-1, the J call TRBJ2-3; the D is unclear. CDR3 length: 13 residues. The V end lost 0 bases, the J end lost 0 bases, and 2 bases lay between the germline ends. In germline, CDR1 is SGHRS, CDR2 YFSETQ. CDR3 loop: CASSLGSTDTQYF. The CDR3 DNA reads TGCGCCAGCAGCTTGGGGAGCACAGATACGCAGTATTTT.

V usage is TRBV5-6 and J usage is TRBJ1-1; D uncertain. CDR3 size: 12 residues. V was cut by 4 bases and J by 7 bases, with 11 bases left in between. Germline-derived CDR1 and CDR2 are SGHDT and YYEEEE. CDR3: CASSLGGFEAFF. The CDR3 DNA follows: TGTGCCAGCAGCCTGGGCGGCTTTGAAGCTTTCTTT.

CDR3 DNA sequence: TGTGCCAGCAGCTTGTCTTTCAGAGAGGGGATCTATGGCTACACCTTC. Translation gives CASSLSFREGIYGYTF. The rearrangement uses TRBV5-6 and TRBJ1-2; TRBD1 might be the D (5 bases). V was pared by 1 base and J by 4 bases, with 17 bases between. CDR3 length equals 16 residues. Germline loops: CDR1 SGHDT, CDR2 YYEEEE.

The table lists this clone with a few counts. V usage is TRBV27 and J usage is TRBJ1-2; D possibly corresponds to TRBD1 (6 bases). Deletions cut 6 bases from V and 6 bases from J, with 11 bases between. The CDR3 loop spans 12 amino acids. Germline V lookup: CDR1 MNHEY, CDR2 SMNVEV (reference sequence). DNA of the CDR3: TGTGCCAGCAGGAAGAGGGGGGATGGCTACACCTTC. Translation: CASRKRGDGYTF.

The V call is TRBV10-3, the J call TRBJ1-5; 7 bases agree with TRBD1. Germline V lookup: CDR1 ENHRY, CDR2 SYGVKD. J gave up 0 bases and V 11 bases, and 4 bases lay outside the gene matches. The CDR3 loop spans 13 amino acids. DNA of the CDR3: TGTGCCGTCGGGACAGATAGCAATCAGCCCCAGCATTTT. Translated, it gives CAVGTDSNQPQHF.

The rearrangement joins TRBV27 to TRBJ2-7; 8 bases fit TRBD1. This CDR3 spans 15 amino acids. Unmatched junction bases numbered 9, after V lost 6 bases and J lost 2 bases. Germline-derived CDR1 and CDR2 are MNHEY and SMNVEV (reference sequence). DNA for the CDR3: TGTGCCAGCAGCCACAGGGGGAGCCTCCCCTACGAGCAGTACTTC. This gives the protein CASSHRGSLPYEQYF.